This T cell receptor (beta chain) was captured by sequencing in a study of CXCR3-negative and CXCR3-positive naive CD8 T cells. Comment on this clonotype: Antigen unknown.

Every CD8+ subset sample held a few hundred thousand flow-sorted cells, done in triplicate. Findings and caveats of the study: Surface CD5 matched across naive subsets, and TRB CDR3 properties served to infer TCR strength. Fresh PBMCs were used in most assays, and CXCR3 expression partially decreased after cryopreservation.

The authors prepared UMI-labeled TRB cDNA libraries by 5' RACE. TCRdb reprocessed the 5' RACE reads, with one entry per CDR3 protein and no DNA. The sample has about 41,000 distinct CDR3 sequences, and its top ten clones hold around 1.9%. Germline CDR1 reads SQVTM; CDR2 reads ANQGSEA. The CDR3 has 13 amino acids. This TCR derives from a human donor in good health. Some clones in this sample may be carry-over from other donors' samples. The sample was naive CXCR3- CD8+ T cells from blood. As for subset: CD45RO-CCR7+CD27+CD95- naive CD8+ T cells lacking CXCR3 (TNR3-). The V and J genes are TRBV29-1 and TRBJ1-2; the TCRdb call, TRBD1, lacks DNA for checking. The CDR3 reads CSVEELTVYGYTF.